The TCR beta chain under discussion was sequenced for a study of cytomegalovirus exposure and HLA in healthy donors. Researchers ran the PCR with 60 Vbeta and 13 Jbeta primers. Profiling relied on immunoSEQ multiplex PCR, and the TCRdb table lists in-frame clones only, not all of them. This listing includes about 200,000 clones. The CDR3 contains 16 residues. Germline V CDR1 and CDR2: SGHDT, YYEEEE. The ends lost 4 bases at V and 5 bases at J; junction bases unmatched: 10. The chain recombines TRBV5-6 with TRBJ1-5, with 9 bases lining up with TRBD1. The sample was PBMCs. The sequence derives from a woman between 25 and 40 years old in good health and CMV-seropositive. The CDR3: CASSTTTGGNHQPQHF. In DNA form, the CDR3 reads TGTGCCAGCAGCACAACTACAGGGGGCAACCATCAGCCCCAGCATTTT.